This TCR beta chain was identified during a study of cytomegalovirus exposure and HLA in healthy donors. The PCR was carried out with 60 Vbeta primers and 13 Jbeta primers. TCRdb's table, derived via immunoSEQ multiplex PCR, lists solely in-frame clones and lacks some. The sample holds around 160,000 clones, under 70% seen once. This CDR3 spans 16 amino acids. V lost 5 bases and J lost 3; bases outside the gene matches: 7. Germline V gives CDR1 LNHDA, CDR2 SQIVND (reference sequence). To note about this clone: Its antigen remains unknown.

Study-wide results and limits: In a later analysis, fewer than 20,000 TCR beta sequences were associated with HLA alleles at 0.05 false discovery rate.

The sequenced sample was PBMCs. The sequence was collected from a woman aged 40 to 50 in good health and CMV-seropositive. This chain connects TRBV19 to TRBJ2-7, with TRBD2 matching 13 bases. DNA of the CDR3: TGTGCCAGTAGTCAAACCGGGACTAGCGGGATCTACGAGCAGTACTTC. Protein sequence: CASSQTGTSGIYEQYF.